Following are 10 T cell receptor beta chains from one sample sequenced in a study of blood T cell repertoires in COVID-19. The assay was immunoSEQ multiplex PCR, and TCRdb's table has in-frame clones only and misses some. Of 390,000 or so clones in the sample, over 75% were seen once. The sequencing sample was made of peripheral blood. All receptors derive from a woman aged 30 to 39 with COVID-19, enrolled during active disease.

This chain links TRBV29-1 with TRBJ2-2; perhaps TRBD1 as D (6 bases). The V gene lost 6 bases and the J gene lost 4 bases, with 9 bases spanning the gap. Germline assignment: CDR1 SQVTM and CDR2 ANQGSEA. The CDR3 is 12 residues long. The CDR3 region is CSVHRVTGELFF. The DNA of the CDR3 is TGCAGCGTACACAGGGTCACCGGGGAGCTGTTTTTT.

With regard to this clone: Other DNA sequences in the same sample also yield this CDR3. This chain joins TRBV6-5 and TRBJ1-3; D is unclear. This CDR3 contains 15 residues. Trimming pared 0 bases from V and 0 bases from J, leaving 6 bases between. Germline-derived CDR1 and CDR2 are MNHEY and SVGAGI. The CDR3 DNA follows: TGTGCCAGCAGTTACTCTATCAGCTCTGGAAACACCATATATTTT. It yields the protein CASSYSISSGNTIYF.

This clone has only one observation. The J gene is TRBJ1-2, the V gene TRBV27, with D possibly being TRBD1 (5 bases). CDR1 MNHEY and CDR2 SMNVEV come from the germline V gene (reference sequence). Trimming shortened V by 3 bases and J by 1 base, and 9 bases separated the two germline ends. The CDR3 spans 14 residues. CDR3 loop: CASSFAGGNYGYTF. The DNA for the CDR3 is TGTGCCAGCAGTTTTGCGGGGGGTAACTATGGCTACACCTTC.

The chain has TRBV3-1 (or the pseudogene TRBV3-2) and TRBJ1-6; D gene unclear. In germline, CDR1 is LGHDT, CDR2 YNNKEL (reference sequence). V was shortened by 4 bases and J by 10 bases, with 11 bases between the two germline ends. This CDR3 has 13 residues. This CDR3 is CASSRREASPLHF. CDR3 nucleotide sequence: TGTGCCAGCAGCCGCCGGGAGGCCTCACCCCTCCACTTT.

The CDR3: CASSGLGSGTYEQYF. CDR3 DNA sequence: TGTGCCAGCAGCGGGCTGGGCAGCGGAACCTACGAGCAGTACTTC. V gene TRBV5-4 combines with J gene TRBJ2-7; D might be TRBD2 (5 bases). The germline V and J ends were trimmed by 4 bases and 2 bases, with 16 bases remaining between them. CDR3 size: 15 residues. Germline V lookup: CDR1 SGHNT, CDR2 YYREEE (reference sequence).

V and J are TRBV7-3 and TRBJ2-1; no firm D call. Per germline, CDR1 SGHTA and CDR2 FQGTGA. Trimming cost V 1 base and J 2 bases, with 6 bases left between them. CDR3 length equals 14 residues. CDR3 coding DNA: TGTGCCAGCAGCTTAAGCGGAGCCTACAATGAGCAGTTCTTC. Translated, it gives CASSLSGAYNEQFF.

This chain links TRBV5-1 with TRBJ2-7; D unresolved. The V end was cut by 3 bases, the J end by 3 bases, with 10 bases between. The germline gives CDR1 SGHRS, CDR2 YFSETQ. CDR3 length: 13 amino acids. CDR3 sequence reads: CASSSRSGYEQYF. DNA of the CDR3: TGCGCCAGCAGCTCTCGATCAGGCTACGAGCAGTACTTC.

The chain employs TRBV4-3 and TRBJ2-5, with no clear D. Germline V gives CDR1 LGHNA, CDR2 YSLEER. Trimming removed 1 base from V and 4 bases from J, with 7 bases in between. CDR3 size: 13 residues. The CDR3 loop is CASSQGLGETQYF. As DNA, the CDR3 is TGCGCCAGCAGCCAAGGACTGGGAGAGACCCAGTACTTC.

CDR3 sequence (DNA): TGTGCCAGCAGCTTGGCACCTAGCGGGGGGAACACCGGGGAGCTGTTTTTT. Translated: CASSLAPSGGNTGELFF. This chain links TRBV5-4 with TRBJ2-2; 10 bases map to TRBD2. The V and J ends lost 0 bases and 1 base, in that order; junction bases with no gene match: 3. Germline V gene lookup returns CDR1 SGHNT and CDR2 YYREEE (reference sequence). The CDR3 is 17 amino acids.

The V gene is TRBV3-1 (or the pseudogene TRBV3-2), the J gene TRBJ2-1; D possibly corresponds to TRBD1 (6 bases). Looked up from germline, CDR1 is LGHDT and CDR2 is YNNKEL (reference sequence). The CDR3 length is 13 residues. V was shortened by 1 base and J by 7 bases, with 8 bases between the two germline ends. CDR3 amino acids: CASSQGGPNEQFF. The DNA for the CDR3 is TGTGCCAGCAGCCAAGGGGGGCCTAATGAGCAGTTCTTC.